The present entry profiles one T cell receptor (beta chain) with its context. Its antigen remains unknown. This CDR3 region has 17 residues. The germline gives CDR1 SGHRS, CDR2 YFSETQ. J gave up 4 bases and V 3 bases, and 10 bases lay outside the gene matches. The record originates from a study of T cell responses to AZD1222 COVID-19 vaccine. Assay: immunoSEQ multiplex PCR; the TCRdb copy retains only in-frame clones and omits some. There are 130,000 to 150,000 clones in the sample; roughly 90% occur only once, and 1.4% to 1.5% lies in the top ten. Regarding the study as a whole: Donors in the cohort were predominantly white British and more often female, and clonal diversity was possibly underestimated. AZD1222 recipients seropositive at baseline numbered only six. Regions left unmutated in variants are reportedly the target of nearly half of spike-specific TCRs.

This clonotype was obtained from an adult in good health. The sample was peripheral blood, taken on day 0 of AZD1222 vaccination. V and J are TRBV5-1 and TRBJ2-6; 7 positions match TRBD1. CDR3 sequence reads: CASSYLTGPVGANVLTF. CDR3 in DNA: TGCGCCAGCAGCTACCTGACAGGGCCGGTGGGGGCCAACGTCCTGACTTTC.